Listed below are T cell receptor beta chains from one sample, sequenced in a study of T cells expressing NK-cell markers. TCRdb re-called the 5' RACE reads, yielding one record per CDR3 amino acid sequence without DNA. Its table records 250,000 to 300,000 distinct CDR3 sequences. The sample taken for sequencing was blood T cells: a sorted CD56 or NKG2C T cell subset, CD4+ or CD8+ T cells, or bulk PBMC T cells (not recorded which). These receptors were collected from a woman between 18 and 70 years old in good health. Each CDR3 is given with its conserved first and last residue.

TRBJ2-2 | TRBV7-6 | CASSPAYRKNTGELFF
TRBJ2-5 | TRBV4-3 | CASSHGLTETQYF
TRBJ2-5 | TRBV28 | CASRYRGFQETQYF
TRBJ2-4 | TRBV5-1 | CASSLGLGGTQYF
TRBJ2-5 | TRBV14 | CASSRTETRETQYF
TRBJ2-3 | TRBV4-2 | CASSQSLVAGDPDTQYF
TRBJ1-4 | TRBV4-2 | CASSQDSGGGAEELFF
TRBJ1-5 | TRBV30 | CACTTATVSNQPQHF
TRBJ2-3 | TRBV20-1 | CSASTARLFGADTDTQYF
TRBJ2-3 | TRBV7-2 | CASSARLGTQYF
TRBJ2-3 | TRBV7-3 | CASSFERGGTDTQYF
TRBJ2-1 | TRBV29-1 | CSAHSRLLRNEQFF
TRBJ2-7 | TRBV4-2 | CASSLGTSGASYEQYF
TRBJ1-6 | TRBV4-1 | CASSQDGTGNSPLHF
TRBJ1-4 | TRBV20-1 | CSARQGVRGDEKLFF
TRBJ2-7 | TRBV19 | CASAGDRGSYEQYF
TRBJ2-1 | TRBV7-2 | CASSSGTSGGKQFF
TRBJ2-1 | TRBV7-3 | CASSLREGEGVNEQFF
TRBJ2-1 | TRBV6-5 | CASRRRDEQFF
TRBJ1-1 | TRBV12-3/TRBV12-4 | CASSFEGNTEAFF
TRBJ2-1 | TRBV4-3 | CASSHRGANEQFF
TRBJ2-2 | TRBV19 | CASSRASTGELFF
TRBJ2-5 | TRBV19 | CASKGTSGTQETQYF
TRBJ2-5 | TRBV3-1 | CASSPLASPRREETQYF
TRBJ1-4 | TRBV6-5 | CASSYRQEVIEKLFF
TRBJ2-7 | TRBV7-9 | CASSPGDVRAQYF
TRBJ2-1 | TRBV5-1 | CASSPLGTSGRNEQFF
TRBJ2-4 | TRBV5-4 | CASSLTGTGELAKNIQYF
TRBJ2-1 | TRBV7-8 | CASSGLGSGTSGHNEQFF
TRBJ2-3 | TRBV4-3 | CASSQRQGVWPDTQYF
TRBJ1-4 | TRBV30 | CAWSARTSRNEKLFF
TRBJ1-1 | TRBV28 | CASSSNPEAFF
TRBJ2-7 | TRBV19 | CASSPWTSGSYEQYF